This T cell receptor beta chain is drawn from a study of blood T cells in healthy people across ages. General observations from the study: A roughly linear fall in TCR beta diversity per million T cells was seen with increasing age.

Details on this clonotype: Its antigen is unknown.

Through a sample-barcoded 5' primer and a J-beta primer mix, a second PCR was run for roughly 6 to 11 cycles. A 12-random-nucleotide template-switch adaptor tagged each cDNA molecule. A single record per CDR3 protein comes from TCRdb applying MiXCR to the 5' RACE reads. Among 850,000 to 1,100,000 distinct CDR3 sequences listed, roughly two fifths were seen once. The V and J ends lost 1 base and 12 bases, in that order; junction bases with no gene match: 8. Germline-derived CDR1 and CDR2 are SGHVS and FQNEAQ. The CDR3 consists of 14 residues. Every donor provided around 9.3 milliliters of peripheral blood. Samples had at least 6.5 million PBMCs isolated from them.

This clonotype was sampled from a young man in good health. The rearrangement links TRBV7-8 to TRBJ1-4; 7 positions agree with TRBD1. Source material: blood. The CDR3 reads CASSLESRGRELFF. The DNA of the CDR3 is TGTGCCAGCAGCTTAGAGTCCAGGGGGAGAGAACTGTTTTTT.